A single TCR beta chain is shown here with its context. Trimming cost V 2 bases and J 7 bases; bases outside gene matches: 11. CDR1 MDHEN and CDR2 SYDVKM come from the germline V gene. This CDR3 spans 17 amino acids. Busulfan-fludarabine conditioning, marrow transplant, and cyclophosphamide on days +3 and +4 were administered. The data originate from a study of T cells after posttransplantation cyclophosphamide. The data were produced by immunoSEQ multiplex PCR, yet TCRdb's version contains in-frame clones alone and is incomplete. Of around 40,000 clones in the sample, roughly 87% are singletons; the top ten hold 2% to 3%.

The receptor's source is a male patient aged 55 to 70 who received an allogeneic stem cell transplant from a related donor and was CMV-positive. Some T cells may originate from the graft donor. The material was PBMCs, obtained roughly 59 days after allogeneic stem cell transplant with posttransplant cyclophosphamide. The chain links TRBV28 to TRBJ1-4; 9 bases are a match to TRBD1. The CDR3 region is CASSLLKIQGASEKLFF. DNA of the CDR3: TGTGCCAGCAGTTTACTGAAAATACAGGGGGCAAGTGAAAAACTGTTTTTT.